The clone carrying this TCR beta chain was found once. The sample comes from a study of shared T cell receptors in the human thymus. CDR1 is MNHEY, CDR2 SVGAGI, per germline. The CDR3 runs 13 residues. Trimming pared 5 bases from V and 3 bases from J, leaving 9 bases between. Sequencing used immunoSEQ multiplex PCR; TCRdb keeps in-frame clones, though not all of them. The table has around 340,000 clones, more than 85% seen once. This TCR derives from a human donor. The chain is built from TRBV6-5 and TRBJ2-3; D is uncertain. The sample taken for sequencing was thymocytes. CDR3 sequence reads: CASSPRQTDTQYF. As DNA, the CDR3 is TGTGCCAGCAGTCCCCGACAAACAGATACGCAGTATTTT.